Detailed here is one T cell receptor (beta chain). The sample comes from a study of blood T cell repertoires in COVID-19. On the study more broadly: Specimens from acute and convalescent COVID-19 originated in the United States, Italy and Spain. In each case, the material was cDNA or gDNA derived from T cells, B-cell-depleted T cells, or PBMCs.

The age range of participants was about 18 to 95 years, with residence in 20 to 25 US areas. The method was immunoSEQ multiplex PCR; TCRdb's version includes in-frame clones alone and lacks a portion of them. The sample contains about 220,000 clones, around 82% of which appear only once. V was cut by 4 bases and J by 6 bases, with 16 bases left in between. From germline, CDR1 is SGHRS and CDR2 YFSETQ. The CDR3 runs 14 residues. The chain carries TRBV5-1 and TRBJ1-2; maybe TRBD1 (6 bases). Sequencing was performed on PBMCs or T cells enriched from blood (not recorded which). This sequence was found in a woman aged 45 to 65 who had been exposed to COVID-19. This CDR3 reads CASSTAQGLDGYTF. The CDR3 DNA is TGCGCCAGCAGCACTGCCCAGGGGTTGGATGGCTACACCTTC.